Each of the 20 T cell receptor beta chains below was sequenced from the same sample in a study of T cells in Graves' hyperthyroidism and ophthalmopathy. RNA transcripts provided the source from which TCR beta CDR3 regions were amplified. First-round RT-PCR targeting the TCR CDR3 was performed with the HTBI primer set. TCRdb used MiXCR to reprocess the multiplex PCR reads, holding one entry per CDR3 protein. The data hold about 380,000 distinct CDR3 sequences, with less than 20% observed a single time. Source material: blood. These receptors all come from a man aged 18 to 35 with Graves' ophthalmopathy.

This clonotype was picked up a small number of times. The chain combines TRBV10-3 with TRBJ2-7; 10 bases are a match to TRBD1. Trimming cost V 6 bases and J 5 bases; bases outside gene matches: 7. The germline gives CDR1 ENHRY, CDR2 SYGVKD. CDR3 size: 14 residues. CDR3 residues: CAISGTGDSDEQYF. In DNA, the CDR3 is TGTGCCATCAGCGGGACAGGGGATAGCGACGAGCAGTACTTC.

This clonotype was seen at least ten times. The chain carries TRBV5-1 and TRBJ2-3; perhaps TRBD2 as D (5 bases). Between the trimmed V and J ends, which lost 0 bases and 3 bases, there was a span of 8 bases. The CDR3 runs 14 residues. CDR1 SGHRS and CDR2 YFSETQ come from the germline V gene. The CDR3 DNA sequence: TGCGCCAGCAGCTTGGTCGGGGAGACAGATACGCAGTATTTT. This gives the protein CASSLVGETDTQYF.

This sequence joins TRBV28 and TRBJ1-6; tentatively, D is TRBD1 (5 bases). Trimming pared 6 bases from V and 2 bases from J, leaving 23 bases between. Per the germline V gene, CDR1 is MDHEN and CDR2 is SYDVKM. The CDR3 length is 19 residues. The CDR3 DNA is TGTGCCAGCAGCCCCCCGCGCGGCTCTGGGGCCACCTATAATTCACCCCTCCACTTT. It is translated as CASSPPRGSGATYNSPLHF.

This clonotype was seen at least ten times. The V gene is TRBV3-1, the J gene TRBJ2-7; unclear D gene. V was pared by 2 bases and J by 3 bases, with 14 bases between. CDR3 length equals 15 residues. Germline CDR1 is LGHDT and CDR2 is YNNKEL (reference sequence). CDR3 bases: TGTGCCAGCAGCCAAAATAGAGACATAGGCTACGAGCAGTACTTC. Protein: CASSQNRDIGYEQYF.

This clonotype was counted ten times or more. The J gene is TRBJ1-1, the V gene TRBV2; 7 nucleotides agree with TRBD1. Unmatched junction bases numbered 2, after V lost 5 bases and J lost 2 bases. The germline V gene has CDR1 SNHLY and CDR2 FYNNEI. This CDR3 is built from 13 residues. DNA for the CDR3: TGTGCCAGCAGTCGGGACAGCAACACTGAAGCTTTCTTT. Amino acids: CASSRDSNTEAFF.

This clonotype was picked up a small number of times. The chain couples TRBV29-1 to TRBJ2-7; a weak D match, TRBD1 (5 bases). Germline V CDR1 and CDR2: SQVTM, ANQGSEA. This CDR3 region has 15 residues. Trimming shortened V by 5 bases and J by 0 bases, and 17 bases separated the two germline ends. The DNA of the CDR3 is TGCAGCGTTCTGTTACAGGAAAGGAGCTCCTACGAGCAGTACTTC. Its protein product is CSVLLQERSSYEQYF.

A single count supports this clonotype. The chain joins TRBV12-3 or TRBV12-4 to TRBJ1-2; weak D call: TRBD1 (5 bases). V was clipped by 8 bases and J by 6 bases, with 25 bases between them. This CDR3 is 16 amino acids long. The CDR3 nucleotides read TGTGCCAGCGCCGGGGCCGGGCTAGTATTTGGAGATGGCTACACCTTC. This sequence encodes CASAGAGLVFGDGYTF.

The sample holds many counts of this clonotype. The genes are TRBV13 and TRBJ2-5, with a weak D call TRBD2 (6 bases). The germline V gene has CDR1 PRHDT and CDR2 FYEKMQ (reference sequence). The V and J ends lost 2 bases and 2 bases respectively, with 18 bases between them. This CDR3 region has 17 residues. CDR3 DNA sequence: TGTGCCAGCAGCTTACGGATCGCGGGGATAAAGCAAGAGACCCAGTACTTC. Its translation: CASSLRIAGIKQETQYF.

This clonotype was observed many times. V and J are TRBV15 and TRBJ1-1; D unclear. This CDR3 contains 14 residues. The V gene's germline CDR1 is LNHNV and CDR2 YYDKDF (reference sequence). Trimming stripped 2 bases from V and 4 bases from J, with 11 bases between. The CDR3 DNA follows: TGTGCCACCAGCAGATCCAGAGGTAGCACTGAAGCTTTCTTT. Its translation is CATSRSRGSTEAFF. The variable domain in full, completed from reference TRBV15 and TRBJ1-1, reads DAMVIQNPRYQVTQFGKPVTLSCSQTLNHNVMYWYQQKSSQAPKLLFHYYDKDFNNEADTPDNFQSRRPNTSFCFLDIRSPGLGDTAMYLCATSRSRGSTEAFFGQGTRLTVV.

This clonotype has at least ten counts. This chain uses TRBV9 with TRBJ2-5, with D unresolved. Germline values: CDR1 SGDLS, CDR2 YYNGEE. The CDR3 totals 12 residues. The V end lost 1 base, the J end lost 9 bases, and 10 bases lay between the germline ends. In nucleotides, the CDR3 is TGTGCCAGCAGCGTAACCGATGAGGCCCAGTACTTC. Its translation is CASSVTDEAQYF.

This clonotype was detected ten times or more. This chain links TRBV20-1 with TRBJ2-2, with no clear D. CDR1 is DFQATT and CDR2 is SNEGSKA in the germline V gene (reference sequence). This CDR3 region has 14 residues. V lost 6 bases, J lost 2 bases, and 13 bases lay in between. CDR3 nucleotides: TGCAGTGCGGAAAAAAGGGCCAACACCGGGGAGCTGTTTTTT. Translating gives CSAEKRANTGELFF.

This clonotype appeared many times. The chain links TRBV27 to TRBJ2-1; TRBD2 matches 7 bases. Germline assignment: CDR1 MNHEY and CDR2 SMNVEV (reference sequence). Trimming cost V 5 bases and J 3 bases; bases outside gene matches: 10. The CDR3 loop spans 16 amino acids. The CDR3 sequence: CASSPQGSGRYNEQFF. The CDR3 DNA is TGTGCCAGCAGTCCCCAGGGTAGCGGGCGCTACAATGAGCAGTTCTTC.

This clonotype was seen more than once but under ten times. V and J are TRBV5-1 and TRBJ2-5; 10 nucleotides agree with TRBD1. The V gene's germline CDR1 is SGHRS and CDR2 YFSETQ. This CDR3 is 14 amino acids long. Losses at the gene ends were 3 bases for V and 3 bases for J; bases not matched to a gene: 2. CDR3 sequence reads: CASSWGTGEETQYF. For the CDR3, the DNA is TGCGCCAGCAGCTGGGGGACAGGGGAAGAGACCCAGTACTTC.

This clonotype was seen ten or more times. This sequence joins TRBV10-3 and TRBJ1-4; 8 nucleotides line up with TRBD1. This CDR3 is built from 17 residues. The germline gives CDR1 ENHRY, CDR2 SYGVKD. V lost 6 bases, J lost 6 bases, and 15 bases stayed unmatched. The CDR3 region is CAISGDRILDADEKLFF. The DNA for the CDR3 is TGTGCCATCAGCGGGGACAGGATCCTGGATGCAGATGAAAAACTGTTTTTT.

This clonotype was observed many times. The gene calls are TRBV27 and TRBJ2-7; 7 bases are a match to TRBD2. This CDR3 comprises 16 residues. With V trimmed by 0 bases and J by 0 bases, 5 bases remained unmatched. Germline V lookup: CDR1 MNHEY, CDR2 SMNVEV (reference sequence). For the CDR3, the DNA is TGTGCCAGCAGTTTATCCGGGGGGACTCTCTCCTACGAGCAGTACTTC. Translated, it gives CASSLSGGTLSYEQYF.

The genes are TRBV20-1 and TRBJ2-1; unclear D gene. The CDR3 has 14 residues. Trimming pared 3 bases from V and 6 bases from J, leaving 15 bases between. Germline values: CDR1 DFQATT, CDR2 SNEGSKA (reference sequence). The CDR3 coding sequence is TGCAGTGCTAGTTTGCCTTACTCCCCCAATGAGCAGTTCTTC. Translating gives CSASLPYSPNEQFF.

The chain carries TRBV10-1 and TRBJ2-1; 8 bases line up with TRBD1. V was clipped by 0 bases and J by 7 bases; unmatched bases: 2. The V gene's germline CDR1 is WNHNN and CDR2 SYGVQD (reference sequence). The CDR3 consists of 14 residues. The CDR3 nucleotides are TGCGCCAGCAGTGAGTCCTACAGGGGGAATGAGCAGTTCTTC. Amino acid sequence: CASSESYRGNEQFF.

For this clonotype: One end of the junction does not line up with germline, which may come from a read error. J is TRBJ1-5 and V is TRBV27; D unresolved. CDR3 size: 14 residues. CDR1 MNHEY and CDR2 SMNVEV come from the germline V gene (reference sequence). The CDR3 is CTSSSPGVNQPQHF. CDR3 bases: TGTACCAGCAGTTCCCCCGGGGTCAATCAGCCCCAGCATTTT.

This clonotype was seen ten or more times. The chain has TRBV3-1 and TRBJ1-6; TRBD1 is a possible D gene (5 bases). Germline V CDR1 and CDR2: LGHDT, YNNKEL (reference sequence). Trimming took 6 bases from V and 8 from J, leaving 17 bases between them. This CDR3 region has 15 residues. As DNA, the CDR3 is TGTGCCAGCAGGACGGGACTTCTTGTGGATTCACCCCTCCACTTT. Amino acids: CASRTGLLVDSPLHF.

This clonotype occurred a few times. The CDR3 here is CASSLGPGQVNQPQHF. Written as DNA, the CDR3 is TGCGCCAGCAGCCTAGGACCGGGACAGGTGAATCAGCCCCAGCATTTT. The genes are TRBV4-1 and TRBJ1-5; 8 bases map to TRBD1. Unmatched junction bases numbered 9, after V lost 4 bases and J lost 4 bases. The CDR3 loop spans 16 amino acids. The germline CDR1 and CDR2 sequences are MGHRA and YSYEKL.